This TCR beta chain was captured by sequencing in a study of T cell repertoires in cytomegalovirus infection. Each CDR3 protein gets one entry after TCRdb re-called the reads with MiXCR. The sample includes around 270,000 distinct CDR3 sequences, over 8% of them seen just once. The sample consisted of PBMCs. The TCR was taken from a human donor in good health (CMV status not recorded). Some clones in this sample may be carry-over from other donors' samples.

The CDR3 DNA is TGTGCCAGCACCCCCGGGGACAGGGGCAATCAGCCCCAGCATTTT. Translated, it gives CASTPGDRGNQPQHF. V is TRBV9 and J is TRBJ1-5; 9 nucleotides align to TRBD1. The germline CDR1 and CDR2 sequences are SGDLS and YYNGEE. J lost 2 bases, V lost 6 bases, and 6 bases had no gene match. The CDR3 runs 15 residues.